What follows are 19 T cell receptor beta chains derived from one specimen sequenced in a study of cytomegalovirus exposure and HLA in healthy donors. Vbeta (60) and Jbeta (13) primers were used in the PCR. The data were produced by immunoSEQ multiplex PCR, yet TCRdb's version contains in-frame clones alone and is incomplete. The sample lists some 70,000 clones; 75% to 85% were seen once. The sample consisted of PBMCs. Source of these receptors: a man aged 18 to 30 in good health and CMV-seropositive.

The chain uses TRBV29-1 and TRBJ1-1, with a weak D call TRBD1 (5 bases). The V end lost 3 bases, the J end lost 4 bases, and 18 bases lay between the germline ends. The germline V gene encodes CDR1 SQVTM and CDR2 ANQGSEA. This CDR3 comprises 15 residues. The CDR3 DNA follows: TGCAGCGTTGATGGAGAGGGAGGGGCCCGCACTGAAGCTTTCTTT. Protein sequence: CSVDGEGGARTEAFF.

The rearrangement joins TRBV20-1 to TRBJ2-3; D unresolved. The CDR3 has 11 residues. Germline V gene sequence: CDR1 DFQATT, CDR2 SNEGSKA (reference sequence). Trimming cost V 0 bases and J 5 bases, with 3 bases left between them. CDR3 DNA: TGCAGTGCTAGAGAGAGAGATACGCAGTATTTT. It encodes CSARERDTQYF.

V and J are TRBV25-1 and TRBJ1-5; D may be TRBD1 (5 bases). V shed 6 bases and J shed 1 base, with 13 bases lying between them. This CDR3 has 15 amino acids. CDR1 MGHDK and CDR2 SYGVNS come from the germline V gene. The CDR3 reads CASSAPGSSNQPQHF. The CDR3 coding sequence is TGTGCCAGCAGCGCCCCAGGGTCCAGCAATCAGCCCCAGCATTTT.

The chain couples TRBV29-1 to TRBJ1-1, with 8 bases lining up with TRBD1. The CDR3 extends over 13 amino acids. Germline CDR1 SQVTM, CDR2 ANQGSEA. After removal of 6 bases from V and 1 base from J, the junction contained 4 bases not matched to a gene. The CDR3 sequence is CSVAGQGNTEAFF. The CDR3 DNA follows: TGCAGCGTCGCTGGACAGGGGAACACTGAAGCTTTCTTT.

The chain links TRBV7-8 to TRBJ1-2, with TRBD1 as a possible D gene (6 bases). This CDR3 has 14 residues. Germline CDR1 SGHVS, CDR2 FQNEAQ. The germline V and J ends were trimmed by 3 bases and 8 bases, with 16 bases remaining between them. The CDR3 here is CASSFERQGKGYTF. Written as DNA, the CDR3 is TGTGCCAGCAGCTTCGAGAGGCAGGGGAAGGGCTACACCTTC.

The rearrangement links TRBV29-1 to TRBJ2-3; the D gene is possibly TRBD2 (5 bases). This CDR3 region has 12 residues. The V end was cut by 5 bases, the J end by 8 bases, with 14 bases between. In germline, CDR1 is SQVTM, CDR2 ANQGSEA. CDR3 coding DNA: TGCAGCGTTCAAGGAGGTCCTGGTACGCAGTATTTT. Protein product: CSVQGGPGTQYF.

This chain links TRBV5-1 with TRBJ2-7; 8 bases align to TRBD1. The CDR3 loop spans 12 amino acids. The germline CDR1 and CDR2 sequences are SGHRS and YFSETQ. Losses at the gene ends were 4 bases for V and 6 bases for J; bases not matched to a gene: 3. This chain's CDR3 is CASSPTGAEQYF. The CDR3 region has the DNA TGCGCCAGCAGCCCGACAGGGGCCGAGCAGTACTTC.

This clone has a handful of counts. This chain uses TRBV30 with TRBJ2-7; 7 positions match TRBD2. The CDR3 sequence is 15 residues long. Unmatched junction bases numbered 11, after V lost 6 bases and J lost 0 bases. Germline CDR1 reads GTSNPN; CDR2 reads SVGIG (reference sequence). The CDR3 here is CACTKSSGASYEQYF. The CDR3 DNA is TGTGCCTGCACCAAGTCGAGCGGGGCCTCCTACGAGCAGTACTTC.

The chain has TRBV7-3 and TRBJ1-2, with 7 nucleotides matching TRBD1. V shed 5 bases, J shed 6 bases, and the junction held 12 bases outside the gene matches. CDR1 and CDR2 from the germline V gene are SGHTA and FQGTGA. The CDR3 is 15 amino acids. CDR3 bases: TGTGCCAGCAGCCCCCGGACAGGAGGTGGGGATGGCTACACCTTC. Translating it yields CASSPRTGGGDGYTF.

The chain combines TRBV30 with TRBJ1-1; the D is unclear. V was clipped by 5 bases and J by 8 bases, with 12 bases between them. This CDR3 spans 11 amino acids. The germline CDR1 and CDR2 sequences are GTSNPN and SVGIG (reference sequence). The CDR3 DNA is TGTGCCTGGCGCCGGGAAGGAGAAGCTTTCTTT. It encodes CAWRREGEAFF.

This clone has more than one count but fewer than ten. The CDR3 loop is CASRGTANTEAFF. The CDR3 nucleotides are TGTGCCAGCCGGGGGACAGCGAACACTGAAGCTTTCTTT. V usage is TRBV6-5 and J usage is TRBJ1-1; 7 bases are shared with TRBD1. The trim removed 8 bases at V and 1 base at J, leaving 4 bases unmatched. The CDR3 covers 13 residues. Germline assignment: CDR1 MNHEY and CDR2 SVGAGI.

The rearrangement uses TRBV11-2 and TRBJ1-1; no firm D call. The germline V gene has CDR1 SGHAT and CDR2 FQNNGV. V lost 5 bases and J 1 base, leaving 14 bases between the germline ends. CDR3 length equals 15 residues. The CDR3, as DNA: TGTGCCAGCAGCCCCCTAGGAGTAGGGAACACTGAAGCTTTCTTT. This codes for CASSPLGVGNTEAFF. Full variable domain (missing parts from reference TRBV11-2 and TRBJ1-1): EAGVAQSPRYKIIEKRQSVAFWCNPISGHATLYWYQQILGQGPKLLIQFQNNGVVDDSQLPKDRFSAERLKGVDSTLKIQPAKLEDSAVYLCASSPLGVGNTEAFFGQGTRLTVV.

This rearrangement joins TRBV29-1 to TRBJ1-1; possibly TRBD1 for D (5 bases). The CDR3 has 13 residues. Trimming took off 2 bases at V and 3 bases at J, with 10 bases between the two ends. Germline V gives CDR1 SQVTM, CDR2 ANQGSEA. In nucleotides, the CDR3 is TGCAGCGTTGAAACAGGATCTTACACTGAAGCTTTCTTT. It yields the protein CSVETGSYTEAFF.

This chain links TRBV29-1 with TRBJ2-3, with 7 positions matching TRBD1. Trimming at V came to 6 bases and at J to 0 bases, leaving 3 bases not matched to a gene. The CDR3 spans 13 residues. From germline, CDR1 is SQVTM and CDR2 ANQGSEA. The CDR3 protein is CSVWTGSTDTQYF. The CDR3 DNA follows: TGCAGCGTGTGGACAGGCAGCACAGATACGCAGTATTTT.

This clone has more than one count but fewer than ten. The chain has TRBV30 and TRBJ1-1; D call uncertain. Germline V gene lookup returns CDR1 GTSNPN and CDR2 SVGIG (reference sequence). This CDR3 is built from 14 residues. With 0 bases removed from V and 1 base from J, the gap between germline ends came to 9 bases. This CDR3 is CAWSVSNSNTEAFF. As DNA, the CDR3 is TGTGCCTGGAGTGTTAGCAATTCGAACACTGAAGCTTTCTTT.

The chain carries TRBV30 and TRBJ1-2; 8 nucleotides align to TRBD1. Looked up from germline, CDR1 is GTSNPN and CDR2 is SVGIG (reference sequence). V was clipped by 5 bases and J by 5 bases; unmatched bases: 7. The length of the CDR3 is 13 residues. CDR3 bases: TGTGCCTGGGGGGGAACAGGGGGATATGGCTACACCTTC. Translation: CAWGGTGGYGYTF.

The rearrangement links TRBV28 to TRBJ2-1, with TRBD2 as a possible D gene (5 bases). Trimming shortened V by 5 bases and J by 5 bases, and 19 bases separated the two germline ends. The CDR3 has 16 residues. CDR1 and CDR2 from the germline V gene are MDHEN and SYDVKM. The DNA for the CDR3 is TGTGCCAGCAGTACAATCGACTACTTAAACAACAATGAGCAGTTCTTC. Its translation is CASSTIDYLNNNEQFF.

The V gene is TRBV7-2, the J gene TRBJ1-5; D ambiguous. Germline CDR1 SGHTA, CDR2 FQGNSA. This CDR3 has 12 amino acids. Trimming took off 6 bases at V and 1 base at J, with 4 bases between the two ends. CDR3 bases: TGTGCCAGCAGTATAAGCAATCAGCCCCAGCATTTT. This codes for CASSISNQPQHF. Full variable domain (missing parts from reference TRBV7-2 and TRBJ1-5): GAGVSQSPSNKVTEKGKDVELRCDPISGHTALYWYRQSLGQGLEFLIYFQGNSAPDKSGLPSDRFSAERTGGSVSTLTIQRTQQEDSAVYLCASSISNQPQHFGDGTRLSIL.

This clone occurred a few times. This rearrangement joins TRBV6-5 to TRBJ2-7, with TRBD2 identical over 7 bases. Germline V lookup: CDR1 MNHEY, CDR2 SVGAGI. V was clipped by 3 bases and J by 4 bases; unmatched bases: 6. The CDR3 runs to 14 residues. The CDR3: CASSYKASGYEQYF. CDR3 DNA sequence: TGTGCCAGCAGTTATAAGGCTAGCGGATACGAGCAGTACTTC.